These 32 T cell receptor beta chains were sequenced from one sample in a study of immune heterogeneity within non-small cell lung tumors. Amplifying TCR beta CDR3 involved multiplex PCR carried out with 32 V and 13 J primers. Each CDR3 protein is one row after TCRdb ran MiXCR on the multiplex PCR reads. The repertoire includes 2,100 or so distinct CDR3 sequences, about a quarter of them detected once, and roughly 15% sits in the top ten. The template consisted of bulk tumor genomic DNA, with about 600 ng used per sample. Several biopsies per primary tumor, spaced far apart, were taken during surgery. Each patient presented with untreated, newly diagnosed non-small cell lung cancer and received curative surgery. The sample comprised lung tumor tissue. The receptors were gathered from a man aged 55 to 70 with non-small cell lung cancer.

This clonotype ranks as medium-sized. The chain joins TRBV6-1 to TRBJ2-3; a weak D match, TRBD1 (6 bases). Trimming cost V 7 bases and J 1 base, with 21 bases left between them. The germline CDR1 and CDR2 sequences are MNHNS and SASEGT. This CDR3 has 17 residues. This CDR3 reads CASTRKREAGGTDTQYF. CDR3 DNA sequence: TGTGCCAGCACCAGAAAACGAGAGGCAGGGGGCACAGATACGCAGTATTTT.

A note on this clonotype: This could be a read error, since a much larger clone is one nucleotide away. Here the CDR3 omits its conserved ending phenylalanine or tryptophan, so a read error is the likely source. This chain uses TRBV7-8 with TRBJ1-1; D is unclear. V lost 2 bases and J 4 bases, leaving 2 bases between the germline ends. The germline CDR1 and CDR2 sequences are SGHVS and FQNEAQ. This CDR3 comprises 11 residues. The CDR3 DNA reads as TGTGCCAGCAGCTTATCCACTGAAGCTTTCTGT. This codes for CASSLSTEAFC.

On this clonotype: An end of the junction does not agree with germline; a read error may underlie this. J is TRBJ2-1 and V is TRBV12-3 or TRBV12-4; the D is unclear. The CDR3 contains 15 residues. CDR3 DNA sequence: TGTGCCAGAAGGATCAGGCCGACCTCCAACAATGAGCAGTGCTTC. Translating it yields CARRIRPTSNNEQCF.

Written as DNA, the CDR3 is TGTGCCAGCAAGAACCCTGGGACAGGGGCTGAAGCTTTCTTT. It is translated as CASKNPGTGAEAFF. The V call is TRBV28, the J call TRBJ1-1; 10 nucleotides match TRBD1. CDR1 MDHEN and CDR2 SYDVKM come from the germline V gene. The CDR3 totals 14 residues. V was pared by 7 bases and J by 6 bases, with 8 bases of the junction left unmatched.

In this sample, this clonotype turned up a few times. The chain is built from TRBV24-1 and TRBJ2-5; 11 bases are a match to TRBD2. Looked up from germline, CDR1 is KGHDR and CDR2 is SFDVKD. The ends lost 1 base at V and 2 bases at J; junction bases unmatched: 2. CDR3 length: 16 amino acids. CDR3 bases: TGTGCCACCAGTGATTTTACTAGCGGGAGTCAAGAGACCCAGTACTTC. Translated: CATSDFTSGSQETQYF.

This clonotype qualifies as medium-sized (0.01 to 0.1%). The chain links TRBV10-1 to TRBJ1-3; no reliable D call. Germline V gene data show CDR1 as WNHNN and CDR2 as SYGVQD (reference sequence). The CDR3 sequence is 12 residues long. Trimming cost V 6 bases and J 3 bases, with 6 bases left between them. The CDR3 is CASSPNGNTIYF. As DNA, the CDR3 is TGCGCCAGCAGCCCAAATGGAAACACCATATATTTT.

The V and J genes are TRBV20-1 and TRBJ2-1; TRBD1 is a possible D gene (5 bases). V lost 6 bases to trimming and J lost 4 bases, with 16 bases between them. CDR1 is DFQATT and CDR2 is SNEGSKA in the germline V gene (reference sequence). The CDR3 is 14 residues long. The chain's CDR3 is CSAPGARRYNEQFF. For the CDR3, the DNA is TGCAGTGCCCCTGGGGCGAGAAGGTACAATGAGCAGTTCTTC.

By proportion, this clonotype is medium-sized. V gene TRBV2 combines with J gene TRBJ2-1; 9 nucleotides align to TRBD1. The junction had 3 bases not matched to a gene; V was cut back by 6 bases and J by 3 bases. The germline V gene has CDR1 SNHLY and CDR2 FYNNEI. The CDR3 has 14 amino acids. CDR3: CASRGQGHYNEQFF. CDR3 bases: TGTGCCAGCAGAGGACAGGGGCACTACAATGAGCAGTTCTTC.

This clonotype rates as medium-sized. CDR3 amino acids: CASSLGADSLYEQYF. The CDR3 DNA is TGCGCCAGCAGCTTGGGGGCCGATAGTCTCTACGAGCAGTACTTC. The J gene is TRBJ2-7, the V gene TRBV5-1; no clear D. The germline gives CDR1 SGHRS, CDR2 YFSETQ. Trimming removed 0 bases at V and 3 bases at J, with 13 bases between. This CDR3 comprises 15 residues. Combining the CDR3 with reference TRBV5-1 and TRBJ2-7 gives the whole variable domain KAGVTQTPRYLIKTRGQQVTLSCSPISGHRSVSWYQQTPGQGLQFLFEYFSETQRNKGNFPGRFSGRQFSNSRSEMNVSTLELGDSALYLCASSLGADSLYEQYFGPGTRLTVT.

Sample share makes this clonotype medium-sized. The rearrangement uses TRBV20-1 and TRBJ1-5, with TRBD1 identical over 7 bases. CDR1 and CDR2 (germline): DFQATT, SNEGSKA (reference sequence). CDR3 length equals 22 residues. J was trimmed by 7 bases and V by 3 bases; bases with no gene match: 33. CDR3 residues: CSARSVRTGQSLLDTLGQPQHF. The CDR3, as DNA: TGCAGTGCTAGGAGTGTCAGAACGGGACAGTCTCTTCTAGATACCTTAGGACAGCCCCAGCATTTT.

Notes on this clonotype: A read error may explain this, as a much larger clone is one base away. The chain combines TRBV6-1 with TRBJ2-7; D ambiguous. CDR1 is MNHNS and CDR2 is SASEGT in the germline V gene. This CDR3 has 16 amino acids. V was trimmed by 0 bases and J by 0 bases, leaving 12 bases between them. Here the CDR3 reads CASSEAGWSVSYEQYF. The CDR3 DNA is TGTGCCAGCAGTGAAGCAGGGTGGAGTGTCTCCTACGAGCAGTACTTC.

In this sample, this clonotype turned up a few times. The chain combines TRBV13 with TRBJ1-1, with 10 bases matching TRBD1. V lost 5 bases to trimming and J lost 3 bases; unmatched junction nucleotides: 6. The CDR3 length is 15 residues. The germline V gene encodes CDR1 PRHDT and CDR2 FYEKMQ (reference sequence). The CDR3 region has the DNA TGTGCCAGCAGCGCCACCGGGACAGGGGACACTGAAGCTTTCTTT. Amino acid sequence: CASSATGTGDTEAFF.

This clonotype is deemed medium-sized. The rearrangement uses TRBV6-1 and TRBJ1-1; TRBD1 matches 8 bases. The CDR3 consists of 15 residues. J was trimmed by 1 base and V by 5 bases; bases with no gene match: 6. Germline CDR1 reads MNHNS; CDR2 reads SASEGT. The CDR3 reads CASSLTGTGNTEAFF. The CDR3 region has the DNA TGTGCCAGCAGTCTCACCGGGACAGGGAACACTGAAGCTTTCTTT.

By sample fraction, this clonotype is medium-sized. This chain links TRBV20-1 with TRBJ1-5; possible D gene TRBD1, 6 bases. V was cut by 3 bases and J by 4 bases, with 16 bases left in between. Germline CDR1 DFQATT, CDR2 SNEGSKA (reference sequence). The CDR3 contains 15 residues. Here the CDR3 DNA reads TGCAGTGCTAGTAGGGGGGCGGACAGAAATCAGCCCCAGCATTTT. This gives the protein CSASRGADRNQPQHF.

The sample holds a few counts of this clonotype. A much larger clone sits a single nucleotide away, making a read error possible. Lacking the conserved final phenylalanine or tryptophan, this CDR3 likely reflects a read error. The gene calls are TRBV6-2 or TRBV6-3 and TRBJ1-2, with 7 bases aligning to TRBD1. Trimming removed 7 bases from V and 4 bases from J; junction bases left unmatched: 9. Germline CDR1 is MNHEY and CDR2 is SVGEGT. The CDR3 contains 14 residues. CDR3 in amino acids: CASKKTGLIYGYTL. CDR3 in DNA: TGTGCCAGCAAAAAGACAGGGCTAATCTATGGCTACACCCTC.

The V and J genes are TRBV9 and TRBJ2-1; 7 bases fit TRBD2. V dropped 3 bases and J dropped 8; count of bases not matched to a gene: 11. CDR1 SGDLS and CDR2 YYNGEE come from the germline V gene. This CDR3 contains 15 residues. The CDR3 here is CASSALAVVSDEQFF. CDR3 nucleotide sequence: TGTGCCAGCAGCGCGCTAGCGGTAGTTAGCGATGAGCAGTTCTTC.

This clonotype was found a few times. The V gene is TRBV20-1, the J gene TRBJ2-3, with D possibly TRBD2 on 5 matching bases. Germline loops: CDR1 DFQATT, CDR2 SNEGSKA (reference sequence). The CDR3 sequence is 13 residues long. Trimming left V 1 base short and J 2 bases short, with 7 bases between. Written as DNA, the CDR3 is TGCAGTGCTAGAGGGCTAGCCACAGATACGCAGTATTTT. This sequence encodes CSARGLATDTQYF.

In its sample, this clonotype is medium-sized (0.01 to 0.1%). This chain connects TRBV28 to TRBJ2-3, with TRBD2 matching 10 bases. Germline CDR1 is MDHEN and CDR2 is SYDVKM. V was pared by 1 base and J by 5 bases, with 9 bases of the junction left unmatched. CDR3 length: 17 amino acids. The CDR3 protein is CASSLFYTTSGLDTQYF. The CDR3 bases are TGTGCCAGCAGTTTATTTTACACGACTAGCGGGCTAGATACGCAGTATTTT.

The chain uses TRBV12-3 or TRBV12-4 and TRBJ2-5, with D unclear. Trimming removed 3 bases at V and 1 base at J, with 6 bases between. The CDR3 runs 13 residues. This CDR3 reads CASSLHSQETQYF. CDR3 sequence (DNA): TGTGCCAGCAGTTTGCACAGCCAAGAGACCCAGTACTTC.

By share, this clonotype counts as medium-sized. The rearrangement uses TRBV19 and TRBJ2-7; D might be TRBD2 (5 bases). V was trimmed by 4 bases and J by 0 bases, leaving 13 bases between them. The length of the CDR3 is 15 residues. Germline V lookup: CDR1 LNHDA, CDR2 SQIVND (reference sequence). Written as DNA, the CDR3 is TGTGCCAGTAGTAGGGGAGTCCTCACCTCCTACGAGCAGTACTTC. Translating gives CASSRGVLTSYEQYF. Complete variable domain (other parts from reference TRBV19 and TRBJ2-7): DGGITQSPKYLFRKEGQNVTLSCEQNLNHDAMYWYRQDPGQGLRLIYYSQIVNDFQKGDIAEGYSVSREKKESFPLTVTSAQKNPTAFYLCASSRGVLTSYEQYFGPGTRLTVT.

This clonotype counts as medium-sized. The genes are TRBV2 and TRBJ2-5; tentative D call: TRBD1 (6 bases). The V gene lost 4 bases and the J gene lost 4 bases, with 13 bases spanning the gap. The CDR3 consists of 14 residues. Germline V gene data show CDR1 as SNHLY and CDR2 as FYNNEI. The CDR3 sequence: CASSGTGSGETQYF. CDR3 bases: TGTGCCAGCAGTGGTACAGGGTCGGGAGAGACCCAGTACTTC.

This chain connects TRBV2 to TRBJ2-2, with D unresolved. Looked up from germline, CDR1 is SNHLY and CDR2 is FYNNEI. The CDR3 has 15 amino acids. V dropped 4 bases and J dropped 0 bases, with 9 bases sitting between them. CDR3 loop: CASSGNSSNTGELFF. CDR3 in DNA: TGTGCCAGCAGTGGAAACAGCTCGAACACCGGGGAGCTGTTTTTT.

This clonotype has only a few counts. The CDR3 sequence: CASSLRGNLGTDTQYF. The DNA of the CDR3 is TGTGCCAGCAGTTTAAGGGGAAACCTGGGGACAGATACGCAGTATTTT. The chain recombines TRBV28 with TRBJ2-3, with a tentative D call TRBD1 (5 bases). CDR1 is MDHEN, CDR2 SYDVKM, per germline. V was shortened by 2 bases and J by 3 bases, with 15 bases between the two germline ends. This CDR3 has 16 amino acids.

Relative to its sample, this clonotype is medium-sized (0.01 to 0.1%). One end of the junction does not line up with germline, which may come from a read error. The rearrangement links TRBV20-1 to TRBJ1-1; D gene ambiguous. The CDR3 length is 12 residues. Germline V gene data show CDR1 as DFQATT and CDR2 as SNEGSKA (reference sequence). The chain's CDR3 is CSARDQYTEALF. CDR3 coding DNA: TGCAGTGCTAGAGATCAGTACACTGAAGCTCTCTTT.

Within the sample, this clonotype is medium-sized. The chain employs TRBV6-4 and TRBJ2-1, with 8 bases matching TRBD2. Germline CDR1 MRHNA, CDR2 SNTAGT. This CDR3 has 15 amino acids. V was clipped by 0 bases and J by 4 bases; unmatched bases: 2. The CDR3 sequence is CASSDSPGGYNEQFF. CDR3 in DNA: TGTGCCAGCAGTGACTCCCCGGGAGGGTACAATGAGCAGTTCTTC.

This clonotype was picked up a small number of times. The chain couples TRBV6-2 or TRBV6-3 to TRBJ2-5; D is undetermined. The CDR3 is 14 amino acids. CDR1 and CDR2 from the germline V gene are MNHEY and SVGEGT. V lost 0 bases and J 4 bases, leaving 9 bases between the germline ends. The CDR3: CASSYSLESETQYF. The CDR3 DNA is TGTGCCAGCAGTTACTCTCTAGAATCAGAGACCCAGTACTTC.

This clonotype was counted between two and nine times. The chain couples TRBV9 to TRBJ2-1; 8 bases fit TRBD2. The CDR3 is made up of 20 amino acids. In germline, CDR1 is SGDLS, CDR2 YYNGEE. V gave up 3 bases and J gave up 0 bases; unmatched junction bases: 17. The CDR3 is CASSAHGGREDFSSYNEQFF. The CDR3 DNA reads TGTGCCAGCAGCGCCCATGGGGGGCGGGAGGACTTTAGCTCCTACAATGAGCAGTTCTTC.

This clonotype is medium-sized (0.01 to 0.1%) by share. This CDR3 is CASSIKQRVGELFF. CDR3 in DNA: TGTGCCAGTAGTATAAAACAGCGGGTCGGGGAGCTGTTTTTT. This sequence joins TRBV19 and TRBJ2-2, with D perhaps matching TRBD2 (6 bases). The CDR3 totals 14 residues. Trimming stripped 2 bases from V and 7 bases from J, with 11 bases between. Germline CDR1 and CDR2: LNHDA and SQIVND (reference sequence).

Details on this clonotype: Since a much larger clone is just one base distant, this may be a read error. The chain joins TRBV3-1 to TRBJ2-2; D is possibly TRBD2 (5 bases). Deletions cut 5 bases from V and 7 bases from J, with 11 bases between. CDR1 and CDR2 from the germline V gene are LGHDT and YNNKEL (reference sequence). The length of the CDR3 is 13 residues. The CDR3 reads CASSDHTSGELFF. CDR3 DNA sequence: TGTGCCAGCAGCGACCACACTAGCGGGGAGCTGTTTTTT.

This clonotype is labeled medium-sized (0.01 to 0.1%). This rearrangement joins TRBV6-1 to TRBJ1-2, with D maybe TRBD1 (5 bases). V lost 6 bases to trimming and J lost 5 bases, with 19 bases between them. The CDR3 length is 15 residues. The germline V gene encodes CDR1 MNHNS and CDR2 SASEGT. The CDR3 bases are TGTGCCAGCAGCGGCGGACCCGGGACGGAATATGGCTACACCTTC. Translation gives CASSGGPGTEYGYTF.

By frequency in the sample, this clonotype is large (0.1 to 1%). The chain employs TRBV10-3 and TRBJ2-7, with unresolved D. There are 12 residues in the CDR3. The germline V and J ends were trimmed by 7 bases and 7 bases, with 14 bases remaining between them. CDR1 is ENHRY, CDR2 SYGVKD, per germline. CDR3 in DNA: TGTGCCATCAAGGGTCTGGCGGAGGAGCAGTACTTC. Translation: CAIKGLAEEQYF.

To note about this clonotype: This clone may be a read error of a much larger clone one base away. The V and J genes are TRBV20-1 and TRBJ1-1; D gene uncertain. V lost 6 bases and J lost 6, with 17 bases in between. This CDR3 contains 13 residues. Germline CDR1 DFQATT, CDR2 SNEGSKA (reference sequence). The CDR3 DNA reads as TGCAGTGCGCCTTTAGTCCGTCGCGCTGAAGCTTTCTTT. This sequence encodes CSAPLVRRAEAFF.